These 19 T cell receptor beta chains were all obtained from the same sample, sequenced in a study of spatial heterogeneity in lung cancer. TCRdb used MiXCR to reprocess the 5' RACE reads, holding one entry per CDR3 protein. The top ten hold around 11% of the sample, which has some 6,000 distinct CDR3 sequences, about 14% seen once. No antigen is known for these receptors. Study outcomes and limitations: Mutation counts in tumors were tracked by counts of expanded intratumoral alpha and beta TCRs.

Regarding time point: sample taken at primary tumor resection. This specimen consisted of lung tumor tissue, obtained at surgery. Receptors originate from a male donor with early-stage non-small cell lung cancer.

This clonotype was detected ten times or more. As an off-target read in a library built for alpha chains, this beta chain has a frequency of little significance. The rearrangement uses TRBV3-1 and TRBJ2-5, with D perhaps matching TRBD2 (6 bases). This CDR3 has 16 amino acids. Between the trimmed V and J ends, which lost 4 bases and 4 bases, there was a span of 19 bases. The germline CDR1 and CDR2 sequences are LGHDT and YNNKEL (reference sequence). CDR3 amino acids: CASSLHGQGGGETQYF. The DNA for the CDR3 is TGTGCCAGCAGCCTCCATGGCCAGGGAGGAGGAGAGACCCAGTACTTC.

Relative to its sample, this clonotype is medium-sized. Being off target in a library aimed at alpha chains, this beta chain has a size of little meaning. This sequence joins TRBV28 and TRBJ2-2, with 7 bases fitting TRBD1. Losses at the gene ends were 1 base for V and 5 bases for J; bases not matched to a gene: 7. The CDR3 has 16 residues. From germline, CDR1 is MDHEN and CDR2 SYDVKM. The CDR3 loop is CASSLSTGDLTGELFF. In nucleotides, the CDR3 is TGTGCCAGCAGTTTATCCACAGGGGATCTTACCGGGGAGCTGTTTTTT.

This clonotype came up many times. The size of this beta chain means little, since it is a stray read in a library made for alpha chains. The V and J genes are TRBV2 and TRBJ1-4; D gene uncertain. Per the germline V gene, CDR1 is SNHLY and CDR2 is FYNNEI. Trimming cost V 6 bases and J 0 bases, with 5 bases left between them. This CDR3 has 13 residues. CDR3 sequence (DNA): TGTGCCAGCAGCTGGACAACTAATGAAAAACTGTTTTTT. Translated: CASSWTTNEKLFF.

This clonotype is classed as medium-sized. This beta chain turned up in a library designed for alpha chains; as an off-target read, its abundance says little. V and J are TRBV29-1 and TRBJ2-1; D remains ambiguous. This CDR3 is 11 amino acids long. Trimming removed 7 bases at V and 6 bases at J, with 10 bases between. Germline V lookup: CDR1 SQVTM, CDR2 ANQGSEA. Written as DNA, the CDR3 is TGCAGCGCGTTATCCACCAATGAGCAGTTCTTC. The encoded protein is CSALSTNEQFF.

The count of this clonotype is one. This beta chain represents an off-target read in a library built for alpha chains; its size is of limited meaning. CDR3 protein: CASSQDRAAQETQYF. The DNA for the CDR3 is TGCGCCAGCAGCCAAGATCGGGCAGCCCAAGAGACCCAGTACTTC. The chain recombines TRBV4-3 with TRBJ2-5; D unresolved. V was clipped by 0 bases and J by 1 base, with 9 bases between them. Germline V lookup: CDR1 LGHNA, CDR2 YSLEER. The length of the CDR3 is 15 residues.

This clonotype is deemed large (0.1 to 1%). This beta chain appears as a stray read in a library generated for alpha chains; its size is not informative. The chain employs TRBV6-6 and TRBJ1-2, with a tentative D call TRBD1 (5 bases). This CDR3 is 14 amino acids long. V dropped 6 bases and J dropped 4 bases, with 15 bases sitting between them. Per germline, CDR1 MNHNY and CDR2 SVGAGI (reference sequence). The CDR3 is CASSPRKGAYGYTF. The CDR3 nucleotides are TGTGCCAGCAGCCCCCGGAAAGGGGCCTATGGCTACACCTTC.

This clonotype is categorized as medium-sized. The library was designed around alpha chains, so this beta chain is a stray read whose abundance carries little weight. The V call is TRBV11-2, the J call TRBJ2-1, with TRBD2 matching 8 bases. The CDR3 length is 15 residues. CDR1 is SGHAT and CDR2 is FQNNGV in the germline V gene. V gave up 5 bases and J gave up 2 bases; unmatched junction bases: 5. CDR3 loop: CASSPIAGPYNEQFF. In DNA, the CDR3 is TGTGCCAGCAGCCCTATAGCGGGGCCCTACAATGAGCAGTTCTTC.

There are many counts of this clonotype. Little can be read into the size of this beta chain, an off-target read in a library designed for alpha chains. The V and J genes are TRBV7-8 and TRBJ2-3, with D perhaps matching TRBD2 (6 bases). There are 17 residues in the CDR3. Germline V CDR1 and CDR2: SGHVS, FQNEAQ. Deletions cut 7 bases from V and 0 bases from J, with 20 bases between. The CDR3 reads CASTPSSTGVSTDTQYF. The DNA for the CDR3 is TGTGCCAGCACCCCCAGTTCAACGGGAGTGAGCACAGATACGCAGTATTTT.

There are many counts of this clonotype. Little can be read into the size of this beta chain, an off-target read in a library designed for alpha chains. The chain joins TRBV19 to TRBJ1-5; the match to TRBD1 covers 7 bases. Germline CDR1 is LNHDA and CDR2 is SQIVND (reference sequence). The CDR3 runs to 14 residues. V was clipped by 6 bases and J by 4 bases; unmatched bases: 6. CDR3 nucleotides: TGTGCCAGTAGCAACCAGGGGGGGAATCAGCCCCAGCATTTT. It translates to CASSNQGGNQPQHF.

A word on this clonotype: Because this beta chain is a stray read in a library intended to capture alpha chains, its abundance should not be given much weight. This chain connects TRBV4-1 to TRBJ2-1; TRBD1 matches 7 bases. From germline, CDR1 is MGHRA and CDR2 YSYEKL. This CDR3 has 17 amino acids. V dropped 2 bases and J dropped 0; count of bases not matched to a gene: 7. DNA for the CDR3: TGCGCCAGCAGCCAAAGGGGGCTAGGAATCTCCTACAATGAGCAGTTCTTC. Its translation: CASSQRGLGISYNEQFF.

This clonotype is labeled as medium-sized. Because the library targeted alpha chains, this beta chain is an off-target read whose size means little. This chain connects TRBV25-1 to TRBJ2-6; D gene uncertain. The V end was cut by 5 bases, the J end by 0 bases, with 5 bases between. CDR1 MGHDK and CDR2 SYGVNS come from the germline V gene. The CDR3 has 14 residues. As DNA, the CDR3 is TGTGCCAGCAGTATGGCCTCTGGGGCCAACGTCCTGACTTTC. Translation: CASSMASGANVLTF.

This clonotype was counted ten times or more. Found in a library prepared for alpha chains, this beta chain is an off-target read, and its abundance has little meaning. The chain couples TRBV3-1 to TRBJ2-7, with TRBD2 identical over 14 bases. Looked up from germline, CDR1 is LGHDT and CDR2 is YNNKEL (reference sequence). The CDR3 is 17 amino acids. The V gene end was trimmed by 2 bases and the J gene end by 8 bases; junction bases not matched to a gene: 11. The CDR3 sequence: CASSQPPGTSGSVKQYF. CDR3 DNA sequence: TGTGCCAGCAGCCAACCCCCCGGGACTAGCGGGAGTGTGAAGCAGTACTTC.

By sample share, this clonotype is medium-sized. This beta chain represents an off-target read in a library built for alpha chains; its size is of limited meaning. The chain couples TRBV30 to TRBJ2-4; no clear D. Germline CDR1 and CDR2: GTSNPN and SVGIG (reference sequence). Deletions cut 0 bases from V and 3 bases from J, with 15 bases between. This CDR3 comprises 16 residues. In nucleotides, the CDR3 is TGTGCCTGGAGTGTACGAGGAGTGTTGGTCAAAAACATTCAGTACTTC. Translation: CAWSVRGVLVKNIQYF.

This clonotype counts as medium-sized. A library made for alpha chains picked up this beta chain off target, so its size means little. The gene calls are TRBV10-3 and TRBJ2-7; 9 bases are shared with TRBD1. This CDR3 region has 13 residues. Germline V gene sequence: CDR1 ENHRY, CDR2 SYGVKD. V gave up 10 bases and J gave up 1 base; unmatched junction bases: 5. CDR3 sequence: CASWDRESYEQYF. For the CDR3, the DNA is TGTGCCAGCTGGGACAGGGAGTCCTACGAGCAGTACTTC.

As concerns this clonotype: A single base separates this from a much larger clone, so it may be a read error. With the library built for alpha chains, this beta chain is off target and its frequency is not meaningful. V usage is TRBV12-3 or TRBV12-4 and J usage is TRBJ2-3; D uncertain. CDR3 length equals 12 residues. This CDR3 is CTSSFFTDTQYF. Written as DNA, the CDR3 is TGTACCAGCAGTTTCTTCACAGATACGCAGTATTTT.

In this sample, this clonotype turned up many times. This beta chain appears as a stray read in a library generated for alpha chains; its size is not informative. V is TRBV29-1 and J is TRBJ2-2; TRBD2 matches 11 bases. CDR1 is SQVTM and CDR2 is ANQGSEA in the germline V gene. This CDR3 is 16 amino acids long. Trimming at V came to 6 bases and at J to 4 bases, leaving 10 bases not matched to a gene. The CDR3 nucleotides read TGCAGCGTGGTGCCCGGGACTAGCGGCGTCACCGGGGAGCTGTTTTTT. This translates into CSVVPGTSGVTGELFF.

Relative to its sample, this clonotype is large. Since it is a stray read in a library aimed at alpha chains, this beta chain has a size that is not meaningful. The chain uses TRBV20-1 and TRBJ1-4, with 7 nucleotides matching TRBD1. This CDR3 has 14 amino acids. The V segment lost 2 bases and the J segment 11 bases; nucleotides outside the gene matches: 11. Germline CDR1 DFQATT, CDR2 SNEGSKA (reference sequence). The CDR3 loop reads CSARNRHRGGKLFF. The CDR3 coding sequence is TGCAGTGCTAGAAATCGACACAGGGGAGGGAAACTGTTTTTT.

This clonotype is judged medium-sized (0.01 to 0.1%). Because the library targeted alpha chains, this beta chain is an off-target read whose size means little. The J gene is TRBJ2-5, the V gene TRBV5-1; maybe TRBD2 (6 bases). CDR3 size: 14 residues. Germline V gene lookup returns CDR1 SGHRS and CDR2 YFSETQ. The germline V and J ends were trimmed by 4 bases and 4 bases, with 14 bases remaining between them. The CDR3 DNA is TGCGCCAGCAGCAGTTTGCTAGCGACAGAGACCCAGTACTTC. Translating it yields CASSSLLATETQYF.

By sample share, this clonotype is medium-sized. Being off target in a library aimed at alpha chains, this beta chain has a size of little meaning. The genes are TRBV4-2 and TRBJ1-3, with D possibly TRBD1 on 5 matching bases. This CDR3 contains 15 residues. Germline assignment: CDR1 LGHNA and CDR2 YNFKEQ. Trimming removed 1 base at V and 2 bases at J, with 9 bases between. Written as DNA, the CDR3 is TGTGCCAGCAGCCAAGTTGTGACAGCTGGAAACACCATATATTTT. Its translation is CASSQVVTAGNTIYF.